The 27 T cell receptor beta chains given below trace back to one sample, sequenced in a study of T cell repertoires in cytomegalovirus infection. Antigens of these TCRs are unknown. Each CDR3 protein is one row after TCRdb ran MiXCR on the reads. This sample has approximately 110,000 distinct CDR3 sequences; about 9.4% occur once, and the top ten carry 31%. The sequenced sample was PBMCs, sequenced either directly or after in vitro stimulation (not recorded which). These receptors all stem from a human donor in good health (CMV status not recorded). Some clones in this sample may be carry-over from other donors' samples.

This clonotype was seen many times. The chain couples TRBV24-1 to TRBJ2-1; a possible D gene is TRBD2 (5 bases). The V end lost 3 bases, the J end lost 6 bases, and 14 bases lay between the germline ends. The CDR3 extends over 15 amino acids. CDR1 KGHDR and CDR2 SFDVKD come from the germline V gene. CDR3 sequence: CATSDPELEGNEQFF. The CDR3 region has the DNA TGTGCCACCAGTGATCCCGAGCTAGAGGGCAATGAGCAGTTCTTC.

The chain is built from TRBV10-1 and TRBJ2-1; unclear D gene. This CDR3 comprises 13 residues. V shed 2 bases and J shed 7 bases, with 9 bases lying between them. Germline-derived CDR1 and CDR2 are WNHNN and SYGVQD (reference sequence). The CDR3 protein is CASSEALRNEQFF. The CDR3 DNA sequence: TGCGCCAGCAGTGAGGCCTTACGGAATGAGCAGTTCTTC.

The chain combines TRBV19 with TRBJ2-2; D gene ambiguous. Per the germline V gene, CDR1 is LNHDA and CDR2 is SQIVND (reference sequence). The CDR3 loop spans 12 amino acids. The V end was cut by 2 bases, the J end by 7 bases, with 5 bases between. CDR3 loop: CASSISHGELFF. As DNA, the CDR3 is TGTGCCAGTAGTATATCCCACGGGGAGCTGTTTTTT.

The rearrangement uses TRBV5-3 and TRBJ2-1, with D unresolved. TRBV5-3 falls under the ORF class, with uncertain function. The CDR3 runs 12 residues. The V end was cut by 5 bases, the J end by 4 bases, with 7 bases between. CDR3 sequence: CARRGRYNEQFF. CDR3 nucleotide sequence: TGTGCCAGAAGGGGCCGGTACAATGAGCAGTTCTTC.

The rearrangement uses TRBV29-1 and TRBJ1-2; TRBD1 aligns across 8 bases. J lost 6 bases, V lost 6 bases, and 6 bases had no gene match. This CDR3 comprises 12 residues. Germline lookup yields CDR1 SQVTM and CDR2 ANQGSEA. CDR3 bases: TGCAGCGTGGAGGACAGGGATGATGGCTACACCTTC. This codes for CSVEDRDDGYTF.

The table lists this clonotype with many counts. The chain links TRBV28 to TRBJ1-3; D not resolved. Germline CDR1 is MDHEN and CDR2 is SYDVKM. The germline V and J ends were trimmed by 4 bases and 11 bases, with 12 bases remaining between them. The CDR3 spans 12 residues. The CDR3 reads CASSSAHSSIYF. In nucleotides, the CDR3 is TGTGCCAGCAGTTCAGCCCACAGTTCCATATATTTT. The full variable domain, in which reference TRBV28 and TRBJ1-3 provide the parts outside the CDR3, is DVKVTQSSRYLVKRTGEKVFLECVQDMDHENMFWYRQDPGLGLRLIYFSYDVKMKEKGDIPEGYSVSREKKERFSLILESASTNQTSMYLCASSSAHSSIYFGEGSWLTVV.

This clonotype was picked up a small number of times. Here the CDR3 DNA reads TGCGCCAGCAGCTTGGGGCTAGCGGAGGGGTACCAAGAGACCCAGTACTTC. Amino acid sequence: CASSLGLAEGYQETQYF. The V gene is TRBV5-1, the J gene TRBJ2-5; 7 bases align to TRBD2. The CDR3 sequence is 17 residues long. Germline CDR1 and CDR2: SGHRS and YFSETQ. The ends lost 0 bases at V and 0 bases at J; junction bases unmatched: 8.

A word on this clonotype: The junction departs from the called germline gene at one end, perhaps through a read error. The chain is built from TRBV4-3 and TRBJ2-7; the match to TRBD1 covers 7 bases. Germline CDR1 and CDR2: LGHNA and YSLEER. This CDR3 is 14 amino acids long. CDR3 nucleotide sequence: TGCGCCAGCAGCCAAGAGGGGACAGCCTACGAGCACTACTTC. It translates to CASSQEGTAYEHYF.

This chain connects TRBV7-6 to TRBJ1-5; D remains unclear. The length of the CDR3 is 15 residues. Trimming left V 1 base short and J 0 bases short, with 7 bases between. Germline lookup yields CDR1 SGHVS and CDR2 FNYEAQ. The CDR3 DNA sequence: TGTGCCAGCAGCTTAGTTGTGGGTAGCAATCAGCCCCAGCATTTT. It translates to CASSLVVGSNQPQHF.

At least ten counts were recorded for this clonotype. This chain joins TRBV7-8 and TRBJ1-4; D is uncertain. Germline V gives CDR1 SGHVS, CDR2 FQNEAQ. The CDR3 runs to 13 residues. The ends were cut back, 2 bases at V and 3 bases at J, with 4 bases in the middle. The CDR3 protein is CASSLLANEKLFF. The DNA of the CDR3 is TGTGCCAGCAGCTTATTGGCTAATGAAAAACTGTTTTTT.

This clonotype was detected a few times. The chain links TRBV6-5 to TRBJ2-5; 9 positions match TRBD2. V lost 2 bases, J lost 1 base, and 5 bases stayed unmatched. Germline V gene lookup returns CDR1 MNHEY and CDR2 SVGAGI. The CDR3 is 16 amino acids. For the CDR3, the DNA is TGTGCCAGCAGTTACCTCCCTAGCGGGACCCAAGAGACCCAGTACTTC. Its translation is CASSYLPSGTQETQYF.

CDR3: CSAPREGYEQYF. CDR3 nucleotide sequence: TGCAGTGCACCAAGGGAGGGCTACGAGCAGTACTTC. This chain connects TRBV20-1 to TRBJ2-7, with 7 positions matching TRBD2. Germline V gene lookup returns CDR1 DFQATT and CDR2 SNEGSKA (reference sequence). Trimming at V came to 6 bases and at J to 3 bases, leaving 5 bases not matched to a gene. This CDR3 is built from 12 residues.

This clonotype was seen at least ten times. The chain joins TRBV6-2 or TRBV6-3 to TRBJ1-6, with D possibly matching TRBD1 (5 bases). This CDR3 spans 16 amino acids. Trimming took off 5 bases at V and 11 bases at J, with 22 bases between the two ends. The germline CDR1 and CDR2 sequences are MNHEY and SVGEGT. The CDR3 nucleotides are TGTGCCAGCAGTACGGCAGGGATCGGGAGAAATCCACCCCTCCACTTT. Translated, it gives CASSTAGIGRNPPLHF.

The sample holds many counts of this clonotype. The chain links TRBV12-3 or TRBV12-4 to TRBJ2-1; 7 nucleotides agree with TRBD2. The CDR3 is 11 residues long. J gave up 7 bases and V 8 bases, and 2 bases lay outside the gene matches. In DNA form, the CDR3 reads TGTGCCAGCGGGGGGGATAATGAGCAGTTCTTC. It encodes CASGGDNEQFF.

This clonotype came up a few times. V gene TRBV12-3 or TRBV12-4 combines with J gene TRBJ1-1; D might be TRBD1 (5 bases). This CDR3 contains 12 residues. Deletions cut 5 bases from V and 11 bases from J, with 15 bases between. The CDR3 protein is CASSQTVSEAFF. The CDR3 nucleotides read TGTGCCAGCAGTCAGACAGTTTCGGAGGCTTTCTTT.

This clonotype was seen at least ten times. J is TRBJ2-7 and V is TRBV6-6, with 9 bases matching TRBD2. Germline-derived CDR1 and CDR2 are MNHNY and SVGAGI (reference sequence). V lost 0 bases, J lost 5 bases, and 8 bases stayed unmatched. The CDR3 spans 16 residues. CDR3 in amino acids: CASSYSSLAGTDEQYF. The DNA of the CDR3 is TGTGCCAGCAGTTACTCTTCGCTAGCGGGAACGGACGAGCAGTACTTC.

This clonotype was picked up a small number of times. This chain connects TRBV5-4 to TRBJ2-7; D is ambiguous. The CDR3 has 13 residues. V was trimmed by 0 bases and J by 3 bases, leaving 7 bases between them. CDR1 is SGHNT, CDR2 YYREEE, per germline (reference sequence). CDR3 nucleotides: TGTGCCAGCAGCTTGGCCCCAAACTACGAGCAGTACGTC. Translation: CASSLAPNYEQYV.

In this sample, this clonotype turned up many times. V usage is TRBV28 and J usage is TRBJ2-7, with 8 positions matching TRBD2. With V trimmed by 4 bases and J by 5 bases, 10 bases remained unmatched. Germline lookup yields CDR1 MDHEN and CDR2 SYDVKM. CDR3 length: 15 residues. The CDR3, as DNA: TGTGCCAGCAGTTCCCCTTTGACGGGGGGGGACGAGCAGTACTTC. Its protein is CASSSPLTGGDEQYF.

With regard to this clonotype: Just one base apart from a much larger clone, this may be a read error. The chain recombines TRBV6-1 with TRBJ2-7; the D gene is possibly TRBD1 (6 bases). The germline V gene has CDR1 MNHNS and CDR2 SASEGT. This CDR3 has 15 residues. V shed 0 bases and J shed 6 bases, with 15 bases lying between them. The CDR3 loop is CASSEAGGRSSEQYF. CDR3 in DNA: TGTGCCAGCAGTGAAGCTGGGGGCAGGTCATCCGAGCAGTACTTC.

The chain recombines TRBV7-6 with TRBJ2-3; D is uncertain. V was trimmed by 2 bases and J by 5 bases, leaving 8 bases between them. This CDR3 is 13 amino acids long. Germline-derived CDR1 and CDR2 are SGHVS and FNYEAQ. This CDR3 reads CASSLNGKDTQYF. The CDR3, as DNA: TGTGCCAGCAGCTTAAATGGAAAAGATACGCAGTATTTT.

This clonotype was recorded at least ten times. The V gene is TRBV27, the J gene TRBJ1-4, with no clear D. V was pared by 8 bases and J by 0 bases, with 13 bases between. CDR1 is MNHEY, CDR2 SMNVEV, per germline (reference sequence). The CDR3 runs to 15 residues. In nucleotides, the CDR3 is TGTGCCAGCGGCCCGAACTGGGCAACTAATGAAAAACTGTTTTTT. This encodes CASGPNWATNEKLFF.

This clonotype has just a few counts. This chain joins TRBV20-1 and TRBJ2-5, with D unclear. The CDR3 consists of 12 residues. The germline V gene has CDR1 DFQATT and CDR2 SNEGSKA (reference sequence). The V end lost 0 bases, the J end lost 2 bases, and 4 bases lay between the germline ends. Here the CDR3 reads CSAREGQETQYF. CDR3 in DNA: TGCAGTGCTAGAGAGGGTCAAGAGACCCAGTACTTC.

This clonotype was counted many times. CDR3 in DNA: TGTGCCAGCAGACCCGGGACTTTGGAGACCCAGTACTTC. Translated: CASRPGTLETQYF. The V call is TRBV12-3 or TRBV12-4, the J call TRBJ2-5; the D gene is possibly TRBD2 (6 bases). V lost 6 bases and J lost 5, with 13 bases in between. The CDR3 contains 13 residues.

This clonotype appeared many times. The genes are TRBV15 and TRBJ2-7; 7 nucleotides match TRBD2. The junction had 12 bases not matched to a gene; V was cut back by 5 bases and J by 2 bases. Germline V gives CDR1 LNHNV, CDR2 YYDKDF (reference sequence). The CDR3 has 16 residues. The CDR3 protein is CATSPRVRLAAYEQYV. CDR3 bases: TGTGCCACCAGCCCGCGGGTCCGGCTAGCGGCCTACGAGCAGTACGTC.

The table lists this clonotype with many counts. The V and J genes are TRBV28 and TRBJ1-1; 7 bases fit TRBD1. Germline CDR1 reads MDHEN; CDR2 reads SYDVKM. The ends lost 6 bases at V and 5 bases at J; junction bases unmatched: 21. The CDR3 runs to 18 residues. Here the CDR3 reads CASRENRGAGASRTEAFF. CDR3 nucleotide sequence: TGTGCCAGCAGAGAAAACAGGGGCGCGGGGGCCTCAAGGACTGAAGCTTTCTTT.

This clonotype was observed at least ten times. The chain is built from TRBV13 and TRBJ2-3; 7 bases align to TRBD2. The ends lost 0 bases at V and 4 bases at J; junction bases unmatched: 10. Germline V gives CDR1 PRHDT, CDR2 FYEKMQ (reference sequence). The CDR3 is 17 residues long. This CDR3 reads CASSLGPAGSFADTQYF. Here the CDR3 DNA reads TGTGCCAGCAGCTTAGGTCCAGCGGGGTCCTTCGCAGATACGCAGTATTTT.

At least ten counts were recorded for this clonotype. V gene TRBV7-2 combines with J gene TRBJ2-2, with 11 nucleotides matching TRBD2. The CDR3 is 17 residues long. The germline CDR1 and CDR2 sequences are SGHTA and FQGNSA. The trim removed 5 bases at V and 5 bases at J, leaving 10 bases unmatched. CDR3 loop: CASSLGRLAGRTGELFF. CDR3 sequence (DNA): TGTGCCAGCAGCCTAGGAAGACTAGCGGGAAGGACCGGGGAGCTGTTTTTT.